This T cell receptor (beta chain) was sequenced for a study of human T cells and chemical hapten exposure. Study overall: Readings were taken at 6 days from patch tests that had applied 0.01% DPC to the upper back.

Described time point: pre-sensitization, week 0. Treatment of the sample: therapeutic diphenylcyclopropenone sensitization with weekly scalp DPC. Germline V gene sequence: CDR1 SGHVS, CDR2 FNYEAQ. The ends lost 4 bases at V and 3 bases at J; junction bases unmatched: 8. The CDR3 spans 16 residues. A note on this clonotype: Its antigen is not known.

Unique molecular identifiers were attached to individual cDNA molecules during library preparation. Each CDR3 protein gets one entry after TCRdb re-called the RACE reads with MiXCR. The table lists about 120,000 distinct CDR3 sequences, roughly 14% of them singletons, with around 2.7% in the top ten. Study outcomes and limitations: TCRs whose frequency exceeded 1 in 1000 remained the same following DPC sensitization.

The origin of this receptor is a woman under 30 with alopecia areata. Some clones in this sample may be carry-over from other donors' samples. This chain links TRBV7-6 with TRBJ2-2; the match to TRBD2 covers 7 bases. This specimen was whole blood, taken in connection with sensitization to the hapten diphenylcyclopropenone (DPC). The CDR3 sequence is CASSYTGTTDTGELFF. The CDR3 DNA reads as TGTGCCAGCAGCTATACCGGGACTACAGACACCGGGGAGCTGTTTTTT.